The next 17 T cell receptor beta chains were all read from a single sample in a study of metastatic and nonmetastatic thyroid tumors. No patient received treatment before thyroid surgery. TCRdb re-called the PCR reads through MiXCR. The data show 16,000 or so clones, 20% to 25% seen once. Sequencing was done on a sample of tumor tissue. The receptor source for this set is a male donor with papillary thyroid cancer or a benign thyroid nodule (not recorded which). Some clones in this sample may be carry-over from other donors' samples.

This sequence joins TRBV18 and TRBJ1-2; weak D call: TRBD1 (5 bases). CDR1 and CDR2 (germline): KGHSH, LQKENI. V was clipped by 6 bases and J by 6 bases, with 17 bases between them. This CDR3 is 14 amino acids long. The CDR3 DNA is TGTGCCAGCTCCCTAGAAGTGAGGGGCGATGGCTACACCTTC. Its translation is CASSLEVRGDGYTF.

Points on this clone: Germline and junction disagree at one end, which may indicate a read error. The genes are TRBV6-1 and TRBJ1-3; possibly TRBD1 for D (6 bases). The CDR3 runs 15 residues. Germline V CDR1 and CDR2: MNHNS, SASEGT. CDR3 amino acids: CASSPRTASGNTIYF. The CDR3 bases are TGTGCCAGCAGCCCAAGGACAGCTTCTGGGAACACCATATATTTT.

This clone appeared many times. The V gene is TRBV28, the J gene TRBJ1-5, with D maybe TRBD1 (6 bases). Germline V gene data show CDR1 as MDHEN and CDR2 as SYDVKM. The CDR3 covers 14 residues. The V end lost 3 bases, the J end lost 9 bases, and 15 bases lay between the germline ends. The CDR3 loop is CASSFGGRGRPQHF. In nucleotides, the CDR3 is TGTGCCAGCAGTTTTGGGGGGCGCGGCCGGCCCCAGCATTTT.

The rearrangement uses TRBV9 and TRBJ2-5; 7 bases match TRBD2. The J segment lost 5 bases and the V segment lost 9 bases, leaving 22 bases of the junction unmatched. Germline CDR1 SGDLS, CDR2 YYNGEE. The CDR3 contains 17 residues. In nucleotides, the CDR3 is TGTGCCATCACGTCCGTTGGGCAAGGCGGGAGCTTTGAGACCCAGTACTTC. As protein: CAITSVGQGGSFETQYF.

This clone was picked up many times. The CDR3 nucleotides read TGCAGCGTCGTACCCGGGACTAGCGGGGGTGAGCAGTTCTTC. Residues: CSVVPGTSGGEQFF. The chain is built from TRBV29-1 and TRBJ2-1; 14 bases are shared with TRBD2. The junction had 7 bases not matched to a gene; V was cut back by 6 bases and J by 9 bases. Germline CDR1 is SQVTM and CDR2 is ANQGSEA. This CDR3 contains 14 residues.

Concerning this clone: This is likely a read error, given that the CDR3 carries no conserved phenylalanine or tryptophan at its end. No DNA is shown, since the ends of the CDR3 on it are uncertain; the CDR3 is the one TCRdb lists. The V gene is TRBV14, the J gene TRBJ2-7; no check of the table's D call, TRBD1, against the DNA was made. Germline-derived CDR1 and CDR2 are SGHDN and FVKESK. The CDR3 is 17 amino acids long, termini counted. The CDR3 loop reads CATQKDRAKPDYGGHYI.

By proportion, this clone is medium-sized (0.01 to 0.1%). The chain couples TRBV24-1 to TRBJ2-7; D unresolved. The germline V gene has CDR1 KGHDR and CDR2 SFDVKD. The CDR3 sequence is 13 residues long. V was trimmed by 4 bases and J by 0 bases, leaving 6 bases between them. DNA of the CDR3: TGTGCCACCAGTGACACGGACTCCTACGAGCAGTACTTC. This codes for CATSDTDSYEQYF.

This clone was counted many times. The chain uses TRBV4-1 and TRBJ1-1; D is uncertain. The V end lost 7 bases, the J end lost 2 bases, and 14 bases lay between the germline ends. Germline-derived CDR1 and CDR2 are MGHRA and YSYEKL. This CDR3 contains 14 residues. The CDR3 sequence: CASTFEAENTEAFF. CDR3 nucleotides: TGCGCCAGCACCTTCGAGGCAGAAAACACTGAAGCTTTCTTT.

The chain uses TRBV28 and TRBJ2-7; D is perhaps TRBD1 (6 bases). The CDR3 contains 15 residues. The V end was cut by 1 base, the J end by 2 bases, with 12 bases between. Germline assignment: CDR1 MDHEN and CDR2 SYDVKM. As DNA, the CDR3 is TGTGCCAGCAGTTTATTTTTATGGGGGCCCTACGAGCAGTACTTC. It specifies CASSLFLWGPYEQYF.

This clone is categorized as medium-sized (0.01 to 0.1%). The chain uses TRBV28 and TRBJ1-5; possibly TRBD1 for D (6 bases). Germline assignment: CDR1 MDHEN and CDR2 SYDVKM. There are 16 residues in the CDR3. The V and J ends lost 5 bases and 6 bases respectively, with 20 bases between them. The CDR3 spells CASSLDNGGEGQPQHF. In DNA, the CDR3 is TGTGCCAGCAGTCTGGATAATGGGGGCGAGGGTCAGCCCCAGCATTTT.

The J gene is TRBJ2-7, the V gene TRBV7-2; 8 bases match TRBD2. The J segment lost 5 bases and the V segment lost 6 bases, leaving 9 bases of the junction unmatched. The CDR3 is 14 amino acids. From germline, CDR1 is SGHTA and CDR2 FQGNSA. The CDR3 bases are TGTGCCAGCAGTCGGGAGAGCGGGAGAAACGAGCAGTACTTC. Residues: CASSRESGRNEQYF.

This clone appeared a single time. Here the CDR3 omits its conserved ending phenylalanine or tryptophan, so a read error is the likely source. The rearrangement uses TRBV5-1 and TRBJ2-5, with D unclear. From germline, CDR1 is SGHRS and CDR2 YFSETQ. This CDR3 has 14 residues. The DNA for the CDR3 is TGCGCCATCAGCTTGGGCCGGCCTCGGGAGACCCAGTACCTC. Residues: CAISLGRPRETQYL.

To note about this clone: A clone one base away is much larger, so this may be a read error. This sequence joins TRBV29-1 and TRBJ2-7; D unresolved. V was trimmed by 3 bases and J by 10 bases, leaving 10 bases between them. The germline V gene encodes CDR1 SQVTM and CDR2 ANQGSEA. The CDR3 runs to 10 residues. The CDR3 DNA is TGCAGCGTTGAGGGGTTCGATCAGTACTTC. Protein product: CSVEGFDQYF.

The chain recombines TRBV5-8 with TRBJ1-6; D is undetermined. Germline loops: CDR1 SGHTS, CDR2 YDEGEE. The CDR3 consists of 16 residues. Trimming took off 0 bases at V and 6 bases at J, with 13 bases between the two ends. The CDR3 bases are TGTGCCAGCAGCTTGGGCCCTGGGAATTCTAATTCACCCCTCCACTTT. It codes for CASSLGPGNSNSPLHF.

This clone was seen repeatedly, ten times or more. The V call is TRBV25-1, the J call TRBJ2-5, with 8 nucleotides matching TRBD2. There are 14 residues in the CDR3. With 2 bases clipped from V and 2 bases from J, the junction kept 1 base outside the gene matches. Per the germline V gene, CDR1 is MGHDK and CDR2 is SYGVNS. CDR3 coding DNA: TGTGCCAGCAGTGAACGGGGGGGGCAAGAGACCCAGTACTTC. Amino acids: CASSERGGQETQYF. Supplemented by reference TRBV25-1 and TRBJ2-5, the full variable domain reads EADIYQTPRYLVIGTGKKITLECSQTMGHDKMYWYQQDPGMELHLIHYSYGVNSTEKGDLSSESTVSRIRTEHFPLTLESARPSHTSQYLCASSERGGQETQYFGPGTRLLVL.

This clone was observed many times. The chain is built from TRBV29-1 and TRBJ2-5; D uncertain. V dropped 5 bases and J dropped 3 bases, with 16 bases sitting between them. Germline CDR1 is SQVTM and CDR2 is ANQGSEA. The CDR3 sequence is 14 residues long. CDR3 in DNA: TGCAGCGTTTACCATACAACCCTCAAAGAGACCCAGTACTTC. It encodes CSVYHTTLKETQYF.

The genes are TRBV12-3 or TRBV12-4 and TRBJ1-5, with D perhaps TRBD1 (5 bases). The V and J ends lost 2 bases and 3 bases respectively, with 8 bases between them. The CDR3 spans 14 residues. CDR3 in amino acids: CASSLSGDNQPQHF. CDR3 nucleotides: TGTGCCAGCAGTTTATCGGGGGACAATCAGCCCCAGCATTTT.